This is a list of T cell receptor beta chains from one sample in a study of OX40 agonist ivuxolimab in advanced cancers. Assay: immunoSEQ multiplex PCR; the TCRdb copy retains only in-frame clones and omits some. The sample has about 82,000 clones; about 91% are singletons. Here the sequenced sample was CD4+ or CD8+ T cells sorted from blood, taken in a trial of the OX40 agonist ivuxolimab. These receptors were obtained from an adult with an advanced solid tumor such as melanoma, head and neck, liver or kidney cancer. Both conserved end residues are part of each CDR3. Fields, in order: V gene, D gene, clone size, J gene, CDR3 DNA, CDR3 protein. The D gene is left open where the match is weak. The listing skips clone size in some rows; elsewhere it reads once, few, many or a size class.

V: TRBV25-1
D: .
size: .
J: TRBJ1-6
DNA: TGTGCCAGCAGTGATGGTCTTAATAATTCACCCCTCCACTTT
CDR3: CASSDGLNNSPLHF

V: TRBV15
D: TRBD2
size: .
J: TRBJ2-2
DNA: TGTGCCACCAGCAGAGATAGCGGGCCAGTCGGGGAGCTGTTTTTT
CDR3: CATSRDSGPVGELFF

V: TRBV5-1
D: TRBD2
size: .
J: TRBJ2-3
DNA: TGCGCCAGCAGCTGGGGGACTAGCTCAGCAGATACGCAGTATTTT
CDR3: CASSWGTSSADTQYF

V: TRBV4-2
D: TRBD1
size: .
J: TRBJ1-4
DNA: TGTGCCAGCAGCCAAGAGGTACAGGGGATTAATAGTCGGCTGTTTTTT
CDR3: CASSQEVQGINSRLFF

V: TRBV9
D: TRBD2
size: .
J: TRBJ2-1
DNA: TGTGCCAGCAGCGTGGGACTAGAGGCCAATGAGCAGTTCTTC
CDR3: CASSVGLEANEQFF

V: TRBV28
D: TRBD1
size: .
J: TRBJ1-4
DNA: TGTGCCATCGACCGGCCAGGGGGCGCTAAAACTAATGAAAAACTGTTTTTT
CDR3: CAIDRPGGAKTNEKLFF

V: TRBV10-2
D: TRBD2
size: .
J: TRBJ2-5
DNA: TGCGCCAGCAGCTCTAGCGGGAAGGATGAGACCCAGTACTTC
CDR3: CASSSSGKDETQYF

V: TRBV21-1
D: .
size: .
J: TRBJ2-7
DNA: TGTGCCAGCAGCAAAGTTTCAACTTCGGGACAGGGGGTCTACGAGCAGTACTTC
CDR3: CASSKVSTSGQGVYEQYF

V: TRBV18
D: .
size: .
J: TRBJ2-1
DNA: TGTGCCAGCTCACCCACCGGGGGCTTAGGGGCCTACAATGAGCAGTTCTTC
CDR3: CASSPTGGLGAYNEQFF

V: TRBV28
D: .
size: .
J: TRBJ1-2
DNA: TGTGCCAGCAGTTTACAGGGTTACGGCTACACCTTC
CDR3: CASSLQGYGYTF

V: TRBV28
D: TRBD1
size: .
J: TRBJ1-6
DNA: TGTGCCAGCAGTCCGACCGGGACAGGGCGGGTGCCCCTCCACTTT
CDR3: CASSPTGTGRVPLHF

V: TRBV7-7
D: .
size: once
J: TRBJ2-1
DNA: TGTGCTAGCAGCTTACAACAGATCGATGAGCAGTTCTTC
CDR3: CASSLQQIDEQFF

V: TRBV7-2
D: .
size: .
J: TRBJ1-1
DNA: TGTGCCAGCAGATCGGGACATCAGGGCCCGGCTGAAGCTTTCTTT
CDR3: CASRSGHQGPAEAFF

V: TRBV5-1
D: TRBD1
size: .
J: TRBJ1-2
DNA: TGCGCCAGCAGCCCGGGACAGGGGGCGCTCCTCGGCGGCTACACCTTC
CDR3: CASSPGQGALLGGYTF

V: TRBV9
D: TRBD2
size: .
J: TRBJ2-3
DNA: TGTGCCAGCAGCCCCCAGCTAGCGGAGCCCCAACAGTATTTT
CDR3: CASSPQLAEPQQYF

V: TRBV28
D: .
size: .
J: TRBJ1-4
DNA: TGTGCCAGCACTCCTACGTCCGTTGAAAAACTGTTTTTT
CDR3: CASTPTSVEKLFF

V: TRBV6-6
D: .
size: .
J: TRBJ1-4
DNA: TGTGCCAGCAGTCTACCCGGGGGGAATGAAAAACTGTTTTTT
CDR3: CASSLPGGNEKLFF

V: TRBV15
D: .
size: .
J: TRBJ2-7
DNA: TGTGCCACCAGCAGAGATAAGGGCAGGGACGAGCAGTACTTC
CDR3: CATSRDKGRDEQYF

V: TRBV15
D: .
size: .
J: TRBJ2-2
DNA: TGTGCCACCAGCAGAGATGGAGGAGCCGGGGAGCTGTTTTTT
CDR3: CATSRDGGAGELFF

V: TRBV11-3
D: .
size: .
J: TRBJ2-1
DNA: TGTGCCAGCAGCTTACCCTACTCCTACAATGAGCAGTTCTTC
CDR3: CASSLPYSYNEQFF

V: TRBV7-2
D: .
size: .
J: TRBJ2-1
DNA: TGTGCCAGCAGCTCTACAGGGAAATATGAGCAGTTCTTC
CDR3: CASSSTGKYEQFF

V: TRBV5-4
D: TRBD1
size: .
J: TRBJ2-7
DNA: TGTGCCAGCAGACAAAGAGGACAGGGCCCTTACGAGCAGTACTTC
CDR3: CASRQRGQGPYEQYF

V: TRBV30
D: .
size: few
J: TRBJ1-1
DNA: TGTGCCTGGATCCCGGGGCTCTGGCCCCAGAACACTGAAGCTTTCTTT
CDR3: CAWIPGLWPQNTEAFF

V: TRBV10-3
D: TRBD1
size: .
J: TRBJ1-1
DNA: TGTGCCACCGATGGGACAGACAACACTGAAGCTTTCTTT
CDR3: CATDGTDNTEAFF

V: TRBV2
D: .
size: .
J: TRBJ1-5
DNA: TGTGCCAGCAGTGTTTGGCAGAATCAGCCCCAGCATTTT
CDR3: CASSVWQNQPQHF

V: TRBV19
D: .
size: .
J: TRBJ1-2
DNA: TGTGCCAGTAGTACCTCAGGGGAAAACTATGGCTACACCTTC
CDR3: CASSTSGENYGYTF

V: TRBV7-9
D: .
size: .
J: TRBJ2-2
DNA: TGTGCCAGCAGCTTAGCGGCGGGCAGCACCGGGGAGCTGTTTTTT
CDR3: CASSLAAGSTGELFF